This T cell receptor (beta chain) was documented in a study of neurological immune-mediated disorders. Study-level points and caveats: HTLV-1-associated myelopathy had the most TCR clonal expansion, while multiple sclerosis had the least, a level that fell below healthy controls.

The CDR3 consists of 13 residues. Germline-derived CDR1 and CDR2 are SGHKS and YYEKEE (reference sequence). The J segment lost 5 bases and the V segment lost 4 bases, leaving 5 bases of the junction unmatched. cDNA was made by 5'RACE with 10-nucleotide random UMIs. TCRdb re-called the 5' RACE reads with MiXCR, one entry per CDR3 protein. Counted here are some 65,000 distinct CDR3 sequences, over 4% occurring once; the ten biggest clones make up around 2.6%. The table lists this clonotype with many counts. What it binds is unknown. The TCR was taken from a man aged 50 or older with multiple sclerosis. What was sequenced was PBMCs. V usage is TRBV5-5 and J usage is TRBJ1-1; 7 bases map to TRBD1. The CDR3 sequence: CASSADRVTEAFF. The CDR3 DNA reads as TGTGCCAGCAGCGCCGACAGGGTTACTGAAGCTTTCTTT. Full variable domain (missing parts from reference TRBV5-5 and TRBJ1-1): DAGVTQSPTHLIKTRGQQVTLRCSPISGHKSVSWYQQVLGQGPQFIFQYYEKEERGRGNFPDRFSARQFPNYSSELNVNALLLGDSALYLCASSADRVTEAFFGQGTRLTVV.